Each of the 12 T cell receptor beta chains below was sequenced from the same sample in a study of vaccination effects on CD4 cells after COVID-19. Sequencing was preceded by expansion of antigen-specific CD4+ T cells with viral peptide pools in the ViraFEST assay. Following a 10-day culture, CD4+ T cells were purified. Either the BNT162b2 or mRNA-1273 vaccine was given to participants in two doses. Data came from immunoSEQ multiplex PCR; TCRdb stores just in-frame clones and leaves some out. The sample carries fewer than 90,000 clones, 77% recorded once. The antigens for these receptors are not known. The starting material was CD4+ T cells from PBMCs cultured with HCoV-OC43 spike peptides, obtained after COVID-19 vaccination. Subset in this sample: HCoV-OC43 spike overlapping peptide pool stimulation. These receptors all come from a human donor who received a COVID-19 vaccine.

The rearrangement joins TRBV5-6 to TRBJ1-4; TRBD1 might be the D (6 bases). This CDR3 is built from 15 residues. V lost 1 base and J 7 bases, leaving 14 bases between the germline ends. Germline V CDR1 and CDR2: SGHDT, YYEEEE. The CDR3 region is CASSLRPGEGEKLFF. CDR3 bases: TGTGCCAGCAGCTTGCGTCCAGGGGAAGGTGAAAAACTGTTTTTT. The variable domain in full, with the rest retrieved from reference TRBV5-6 and TRBJ1-4, is DAGVTQSPTHLIKTRGQQVTLRCSPKSGHDTVSWYQQALGQGPQFIFQYYEEEERQRGNFPDRFSGHQFPNYSSELNVNALLLGDSALYLCASSLRPGEGEKLFFGSGTQLSVL.

The chain uses TRBV4-1 and TRBJ1-2; TRBD1 matches at 7 bases. The CDR3 is 15 amino acids. J gave up 5 bases and V 1 base, and 7 bases lay outside the gene matches. Germline CDR1 MGHRA, CDR2 YSYEKL. The CDR3 coding sequence is TGCGCCAGCAGCCAAGGGCCGGGACAGATATATGGCTACACCTTC. Its protein product is CASSQGPGQIYGYTF.

This clone was counted only a few times. CDR3 residues: CASSLDYGKQYV. CDR3 DNA: TGTGCCAGCAGCTTGGATTACGGGAAGCAGTACGTC. The chain is built from TRBV5-4 and TRBJ2-7, with a possible D match to TRBD2 (5 bases). The germline gives CDR1 SGHNT, CDR2 YYREEE (reference sequence). The ends were cut back, 0 bases at V and 8 bases at J, with 9 bases in the middle. The CDR3 is made up of 12 amino acids.

The chain is built from TRBV19 and TRBJ1-2, with a tentative D call TRBD1 (6 bases). The CDR3 has 13 amino acids. V lost 7 bases and J lost 3, with 12 bases in between. CDR1 is LNHDA and CDR2 is SQIVND in the germline V gene (reference sequence). CDR3 in DNA: TGTGCCAGTACCAGGGACACTTACTATGGCTACACCTTC. It codes for CASTRDTYYGYTF.

The gene calls are TRBV5-6 and TRBJ1-6; 9 bases align to TRBD1. The CDR3 runs to 13 residues. The V and J ends lost 7 bases and 10 bases, in that order; junction bases with no gene match: 6. Germline assignment: CDR1 SGHDT and CDR2 YYEEEE. CDR3: CASGRDRDSPLHF. The CDR3 coding sequence is TGTGCCAGCGGCCGGGACAGGGACTCACCCCTCCACTTT. Variable domain in full (rest from reference TRBV5-6 and TRBJ1-6): DAGVTQSPTHLIKTRGQQVTLRCSPKSGHDTVSWYQQALGQGPQFIFQYYEEEERQRGNFPDRFSGHQFPNYSSELNVNALLLGDSALYLCASGRDRDSPLHFGNGTRLTVT.

The chain has TRBV5-5 and TRBJ1-2, with D possibly TRBD1 on 5 matching bases. V was clipped by 0 bases and J by 2 bases, with 8 bases between them. The germline gives CDR1 SGHKS, CDR2 YYEKEE (reference sequence). The CDR3 is made up of 14 amino acids. CDR3 nucleotide sequence: TGTGCCAGCAGCTTGGAACAGGCCAACTATGGCTACACCTTC. It is translated as CASSLEQANYGYTF.

This rearrangement joins TRBV24-1 to TRBJ2-2; no definite D call. The germline CDR1 and CDR2 sequences are KGHDR and SFDVKD. The V and J ends lost 3 bases and 4 bases respectively, with 11 bases between them. The length of the CDR3 is 15 residues. The CDR3 here is CATSDAGLGTGELFF. The DNA of the CDR3 is TGTGCCACCAGTGATGCCGGCTTGGGCACCGGGGAGCTGTTTTTT.

This chain joins TRBV19 and TRBJ1-5; possible D gene TRBD1, 6 bases. The germline V and J ends were trimmed by 0 bases and 0 bases, with 12 bases remaining between them. Germline lookup yields CDR1 LNHDA and CDR2 SQIVND (reference sequence). This CDR3 is built from 17 residues. For the CDR3, the DNA is TGTGCCAGTAGTATAGACGGCAGGGGAGATAGCAATCAGCCCCAGCATTTT. This gives the protein CASSIDGRGDSNQPQHF.

This clone was seen more than once but under ten times. The gene calls are TRBV30 and TRBJ1-1; no clear D. CDR1 and CDR2 (germline): GTSNPN, SVGIG (reference sequence). This CDR3 region has 12 residues. Trimming cost V 0 bases and J 5 bases, with 7 bases left between them. The CDR3 nucleotides are TGTGCCTGGAGTGTAACTGGGACTGAAGCTTTCTTT. Translating it yields CAWSVTGTEAFF.

V usage is TRBV18 and J usage is TRBJ1-1; D remains ambiguous. Per germline, CDR1 KGHSH and CDR2 LQKENI. The CDR3 extends over 16 amino acids. The V end was cut by 2 bases, the J end by 4 bases, with 17 bases between. The chain's CDR3 is CASSPGVRAPRTEAFF. CDR3 in DNA: TGTGCCAGCTCACCAGGTGTGCGGGCCCCTCGCACTGAAGCTTTCTTT.

V usage is TRBV5-5 and J usage is TRBJ2-2, with D possibly matching TRBD1 (8 bases). The V and J ends lost 4 bases and 9 bases respectively, with 19 bases between them. The CDR3 covers 15 residues. Germline values: CDR1 SGHKS, CDR2 YYEKEE (reference sequence). CDR3 protein: CASSNPQGGGRELFF. The CDR3 DNA reads TGTGCCAGCAGCAACCCACAGGGGGGGGGACGGGAGCTGTTTTTT.

This chain links TRBV2 with TRBJ1-4; tentatively, D is TRBD1 (6 bases). Germline V gene lookup returns CDR1 SNHLY and CDR2 FYNNEI. V lost 7 bases and J 4 bases, leaving 10 bases between the germline ends. This CDR3 is 13 amino acids long. The CDR3 here is CASNRDHNEKLFF. The CDR3, as DNA: TGTGCCAGCAACAGGGACCATAATGAAAAACTGTTTTTT.